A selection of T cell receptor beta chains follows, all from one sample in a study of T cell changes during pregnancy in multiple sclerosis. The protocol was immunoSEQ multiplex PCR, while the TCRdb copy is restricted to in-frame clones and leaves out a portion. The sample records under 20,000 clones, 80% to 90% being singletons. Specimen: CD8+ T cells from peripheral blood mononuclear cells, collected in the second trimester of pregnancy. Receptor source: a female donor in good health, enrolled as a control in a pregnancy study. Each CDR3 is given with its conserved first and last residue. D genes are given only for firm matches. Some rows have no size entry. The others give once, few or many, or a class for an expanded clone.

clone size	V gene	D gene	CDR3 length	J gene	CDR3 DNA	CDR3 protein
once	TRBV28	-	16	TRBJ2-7	TGTGCCAGCAGTCCTGAGACCGGGTCGCCTTACTACGAGCAGTACTTC	CASSPETGSPYYEQYF
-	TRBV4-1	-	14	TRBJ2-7	TGCGCCAGCAGCCCCCGACAGGAGTCCTACGAGCAGTACTTC	CASSPRQESYEQYF
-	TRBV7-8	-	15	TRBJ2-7	TGTGCCAGCAGCTTAGGGCTTAGCGGCGACTACGAGCAGTACTTC	CASSLGLSGDYEQYF
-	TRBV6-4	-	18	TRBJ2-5	TGTGCCAGCAGTGGCTCCCTAACAGGGTACCCAAGCGGAGAGACCCAGTACTTC	CASSGSLTGYPSGETQYF
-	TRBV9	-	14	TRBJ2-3	TGTGCCAGCAGCGTGTACTCCAACAGTGATACGCAGTATTTT	CASSVYSNSDTQYF
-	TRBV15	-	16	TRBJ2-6	TGTGCCACCAGCAGAGAGGGGGCTGGCGGGGCCAACGTCCTGACTTTC	CATSREGAGGANVLTF
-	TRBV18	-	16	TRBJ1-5	TGTGCCAGCTCACTTGAACGGGGGGATTACAATCAGCCCCAGCATTTT	CASSLERGDYNQPQHF
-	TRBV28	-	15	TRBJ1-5	TGTGCCAGCAGTTTATACAGGGCCTCTAATCAGCCCCAGCATTTT	CASSLYRASNQPQHF
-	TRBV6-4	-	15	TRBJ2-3	TGTGCCAGCAGTGTTGGCGGGGGCGGATCAGATACGCAGTATTTT	CASSVGGGGSDTQYF
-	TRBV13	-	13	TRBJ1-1	TGTGCCAGCAAGACGGGAATGAACACTGAAGCTTTCTTT	CASKTGMNTEAFF
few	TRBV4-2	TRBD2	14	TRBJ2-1	TGTGCCAGCAGCCGCGGGAGCGAAGGCAATGAGCAGTTCTTC	CASSRGSEGNEQFF
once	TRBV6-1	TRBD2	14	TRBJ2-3	TGTGCCAGCAGGTTACTAGCGGAGGCAGATACGCAGTATTTT	CASRLLAEADTQYF
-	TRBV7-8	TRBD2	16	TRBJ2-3	TGTGCCAGCAGCGTGCTAGCGGGGGGGAGCACAGATACGCAGTATTTT	CASSVLAGGSTDTQYF
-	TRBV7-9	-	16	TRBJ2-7	TGTGCCAGCAGCCGAAGCGGCGGGGAGGACGCCTACGAGCAGTACTTC	CASSRSGGEDAYEQYF
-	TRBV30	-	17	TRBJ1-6	TGTGCCTGGAGCGAAAACAGTCCGGCCGCCACCTTGTCACCCCTCCACTTT	CAWSENSPAATLSPLHF
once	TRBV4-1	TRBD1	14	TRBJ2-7	TGCGCCAGCAGCCATCGGGACAGGGGCTACGAGCAGTACTTC	CASSHRDRGYEQYF
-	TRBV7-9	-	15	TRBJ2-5	TGTGCCAGCAGCCTCCTGACAACAGCACAAGAGACCCAGTACTTC	CASSLLTTAQETQYF
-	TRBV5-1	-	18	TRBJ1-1	TGCGCCAGCAGCTTGGCGGTCGCAGGGGCACCCCGAGGCACTGAAGCTTTCTTT	CASSLAVAGAPRGTEAFF
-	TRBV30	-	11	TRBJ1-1	TGTGCCTGGGTTACCGGGACAATCGCTTTCTTT	CAWVTGTIAFF
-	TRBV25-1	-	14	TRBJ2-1	TGTGCCAGCCAAGGACCGAGCGGACGAGCAGAGCAGTTCTTC	CASQGPSGRAEQFF
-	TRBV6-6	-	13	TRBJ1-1	TGTGCCAGCAGTTCACTAAGTAACACTGAAGCTTTCTTT	CASSSLSNTEAFF
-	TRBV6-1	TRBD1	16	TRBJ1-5	TGTGCCAGCAGTGTTCAGGGGGTACGGGGCAATCAGCCCCAGCATTTT	CASSVQGVRGNQPQHF
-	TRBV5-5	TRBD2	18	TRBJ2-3	TGTGCCAGCATCCAAGAAGTCATAGCGGGGAGGTTCGCAGATACGCAGTATTTT	CASIQEVIAGRFADTQYF
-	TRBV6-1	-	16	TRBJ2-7	TGTGCCAGCAGTGAACTCGGGGGGACACTCTCCTACGAGCAGTACTTC	CASSELGGTLSYEQYF
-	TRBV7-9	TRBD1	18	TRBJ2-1	TGTGCCAGCAGCTCAACCACCCGACAGGGTGGAGGTCAGGGTGAGCAGTTCTTC	CASSSTTRQGGGQGEQFF
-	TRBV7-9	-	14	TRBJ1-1	TGTGCCAGCAGCTTAGCGGGGGCGTACACTGAAGCTTTCTTT	CASSLAGAYTEAFF
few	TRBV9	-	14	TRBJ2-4	TGTGCCAGCAGCGGCCGGGACTCCGCCGGCATTCAGTACTTC	CASSGRDSAGIQYF
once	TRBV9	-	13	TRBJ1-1	TGTGCCAGCGATGATGGGGCTAACACTGAAGCTTTCTTT	CASDDGANTEAFF
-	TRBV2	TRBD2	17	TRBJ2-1	TGTGCCAGCAGTGAACGACGGAACGGGGGGGCCTTAAATGAGCAGTTCTTC	CASSERRNGGALNEQFF
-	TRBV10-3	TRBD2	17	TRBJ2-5	TGTGCCATCAGTGAGTCGGCACCTAGCGGGAGGTTAGGGACCCAGTACTTC	CAISESAPSGRLGTQYF
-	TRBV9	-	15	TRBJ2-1	TGTGCCAGCAGCGCCGGGACATTGACCTACAATGAGCAGTTCTTC	CASSAGTLTYNEQFF
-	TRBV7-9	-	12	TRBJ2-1	TGTGCCAGCAGCTCCTCTGCGTATGAGCAGTTCTTC	CASSSSAYEQFF
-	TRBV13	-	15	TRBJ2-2	TGTGCCAGCAGCTTAGGGTTTACGAACACCGGGGAGCTGTTTTTT	CASSLGFTNTGELFF
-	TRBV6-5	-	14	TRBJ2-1	TGTGCCAGCAGTTACTCAACAGATTACAATGAGCAGTTCTTC	CASSYSTDYNEQFF
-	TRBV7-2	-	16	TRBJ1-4	TGTGCCAGCAGCTCGGGGGGCAATTTTGGGAATGAAAAACTGTTTTTT	CASSSGGNFGNEKLFF
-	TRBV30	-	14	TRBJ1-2	TGTGCCTGGAAACGGCGACAAATTAACTATGGCTACACCTTC	CAWKRRQINYGYTF
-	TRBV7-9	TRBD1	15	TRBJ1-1	TGTGCCAGCAGCTTCCCACAGGGGGTGAACACTGAAGCTTTCTTT	CASSFPQGVNTEAFF
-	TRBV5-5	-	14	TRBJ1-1	TGTGCCAGCAGCTTTGGGGGCGCGAACACTGAAGCTTTCTTT	CASSFGGANTEAFF
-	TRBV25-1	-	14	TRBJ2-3	TGTGCCAGCAGTGACCCCCTACGAGCAGATACGCAGTATTTT	CASSDPLRADTQYF